A single sample gave rise to the 23 T cell receptor beta chains below, sequenced in a study of a mutant IDH1 vaccine in newly diagnosed glioma (dated by TCRdb to the early 2020s). These receptors' targets are unknown. The library was produced with the immunoSEQ multiplex PCR assay. The immuneACCESS repertoire file appears here via TCRdb, limited to in-frame rearrangements. These files lack a portion of the clones; in checked studies, under half of the deficit traces to unresolved V genes, and the cause of the others is not known. The sample table contains 70,000 to 90,000 clones; only one count was recorded for roughly nine tenths of them. The biggest ten clones account for under 0.6% of the sample. What this sample's time point label stands for: week 5, during vaccination. Each vaccine dose was 300 ug of a 20-mer mutant IDH1 peptide in Montanide, given subcutaneously with topical imiquimod. The sequences come from PBMCs, collected from a glioma patient whose treatment included an IDH1 peptide vaccine. The source of these receptors is a woman in her forties or fifties with glioma.

CDR3 sequence: CASSRTLDSLGSGANVLTF. In DNA form, the CDR3 reads TGTGCCAGCAGTAGGACGCTGGACAGCTTGGGGTCTGGGGCCAACGTCCTGACTTTC. V and J are TRBV28 and TRBJ2-6, with a possible D match to TRBD1 (6 bases). V lost 5 bases and J 1 base, leaving 21 bases between the germline ends. Germline V gene data show CDR1 as MDHEN and CDR2 as SYDVKM. This CDR3 has 19 amino acids.

In its sample, this clone was seen once. In the same sample, other DNA sequences code for this CDR3. The V and J genes are TRBV4-2 and TRBJ2-7; no clear D gene. The CDR3 is made up of 15 amino acids. In germline, CDR1 is LGHNA, CDR2 YNFKEQ. V was shortened by 3 bases and J by 9 bases, with 21 bases between the two germline ends. For the CDR3, the DNA is TGTGCCAGCAGCCAGGAGAAGGGAAATAGGGTCGGGCAGTACTTC. Translation gives CASSQEKGNRVGQYF.

The chain is built from TRBV7-9 and TRBJ2-7; perhaps TRBD2 as D (6 bases). Germline V gene lookup returns CDR1 SEHNR and CDR2 FQNEAQ (reference sequence). V was clipped by 3 bases and J by 4 bases, with 13 bases between them. The CDR3 runs 14 residues. The CDR3 DNA reads TGTGCCAGCAGCTTCCCATACGGGAGTTACGAGCAGTACTTC. This encodes CASSFPYGSYEQYF.

This chain uses TRBV5-1 with TRBJ2-7, with 8 bases that match TRBD1. The CDR3 runs 16 residues. V shed 0 bases and J 0 bases; nucleotides not matched to a gene: 5. CDR1 and CDR2 (germline): SGHRS, YFSETQ. CDR3 bases: TGCGCCAGCAGCTTGGCGATCGGGACAGGCTCCTACGAGCAGTACTTC. Translating it yields CASSLAIGTGSYEQYF.

A note on this clone: The same CDR3 is also encoded by other DNA sequences in this sample. CDR3 sequence: CASSLDRLHGYTF. The CDR3 DNA reads TGTGCCAGCAGTCTCGACAGGTTGCATGGCTACACCTTC. The V and J genes are TRBV28 and TRBJ1-2, with a tentative D call TRBD1 (6 bases). V gave up 5 bases and J gave up 6 bases, with 13 bases separating them. CDR1 and CDR2 (germline): MDHEN, SYDVKM. This CDR3 has 13 residues.

This chain joins TRBV7-9 and TRBJ1-2; TRBD1 matches 7 bases. CDR3 length equals 14 residues. Germline assignment: CDR1 SEHNR and CDR2 FQNEAQ (reference sequence). The J segment lost 3 bases and the V segment lost 3 bases, leaving 4 bases of the junction unmatched. The CDR3 DNA reads as TGTGCCAGCAGCTTCCGAACAGGGGACTATGGCTACACCTTC. Its protein product is CASSFRTGDYGYTF.

J is TRBJ1-4 and V is TRBV18; D possibly corresponds to TRBD1 (6 bases). Between the trimmed V and J ends, which lost 0 bases and 6 bases, there was a span of 11 bases. The CDR3 sequence is 15 residues long. Germline CDR1 and CDR2: KGHSH and LQKENI. For the CDR3, the DNA is TGTGCCAGCTCACCACCTGGGGGCAGGCATGAAAAACTGTTTTTT. It yields the protein CASSPPGGRHEKLFF.

The V call is TRBV10-3, the J call TRBJ2-7; tentatively, D is TRBD1 (6 bases). The V end lost 0 bases, the J end lost 0 bases, and 12 bases lay between the germline ends. Germline CDR1 and CDR2: ENHRY and SYGVKD. The CDR3 is 16 amino acids. The CDR3 spells CAISESRTDSSYEQYF. For the CDR3, the DNA is TGTGCCATCAGTGAGTCGAGGACAGATTCCTCCTACGAGCAGTACTTC.

This chain links TRBV19 with TRBJ2-2; no firm D call. The V end was cut by 3 bases, the J end by 5 bases, with 4 bases between. The V gene's germline CDR1 is LNHDA and CDR2 SQIVND (reference sequence). This CDR3 has 12 residues. The CDR3 spells CASSMHTGELFF. The DNA of the CDR3 is TGTGCCAGTAGTATGCATACCGGGGAGCTGTTTTTT.

This chain connects TRBV28 to TRBJ1-5; no firm D call. Deletions cut 8 bases from V and 10 bases from J, with 6 bases between. The CDR3 sequence is 9 residues long. The germline V gene has CDR1 MDHEN and CDR2 SYDVKM. The CDR3 DNA reads as TGTGCCAGCGGAGCCCCCCAGCATTTT. Residues: CASGAPQHF.

V gene TRBV19 combines with J gene TRBJ2-5, with 9 bases fitting TRBD1. J lost 1 base, V lost 1 base, and 4 bases had no gene match. Per germline, CDR1 LNHDA and CDR2 SQIVND (reference sequence). CDR3 length: 16 amino acids. The CDR3 DNA sequence: TGTGCCAGTAGTATAGGTATGGGACAGGGCCAAGAGACCCAGTACTTC. This encodes CASSIGMGQGQETQYF.

CDR3 in amino acids: CSVEDLREGGEQYF. CDR3 bases: TGCAGCGTTGAAGATCTTCGGGAAGGGGGTGAGCAGTACTTC. This chain connects TRBV29-1 to TRBJ2-7; D perhaps matches TRBD1 (6 bases). Germline assignment: CDR1 SQVTM and CDR2 ANQGSEA. The CDR3 length is 14 residues. V was trimmed by 0 bases and J by 7 bases, leaving 16 bases between them.

This sequence joins TRBV4-1 and TRBJ1-6; weak D call: TRBD1 (6 bases). The V and J ends lost 1 base and 8 bases respectively, with 15 bases between them. This CDR3 is built from 16 residues. Looked up from germline, CDR1 is MGHRA and CDR2 is YSYEKL. For the CDR3, the DNA is TGCGCCAGCAGCCAAGCGTTAACAGGGAGCCATTCACCCCTCCACTTT. Protein: CASSQALTGSHSPLHF.

The chain recombines TRBV30 with TRBJ1-2; D is ambiguous. Trimming removed 3 bases from V and 4 bases from J, with 12 bases in between. Germline CDR1 GTSNPN, CDR2 SVGIG (reference sequence). This CDR3 is 13 amino acids long. This CDR3 reads CAWRASIGYGYTF. CDR3 sequence (DNA): TGTGCCTGGAGGGCGAGTATAGGCTATGGCTACACCTTC.

The V and J genes are TRBV5-1 and TRBJ2-5; 11 positions agree with TRBD1. From germline, CDR1 is SGHRS and CDR2 YFSETQ. The CDR3 has 15 amino acids. V dropped 4 bases and J dropped 5; count of bases not matched to a gene: 7. DNA for the CDR3: TGCGCCAGCAGCACCTGGACAGGGGGCCAGGAGACCCAGTACTTC. The encoded protein is CASSTWTGGQETQYF.

The chain links TRBV6-5 to TRBJ2-1; 7 nucleotides match TRBD2. Germline values: CDR1 MNHEY, CDR2 SVGAGI. The CDR3 is made up of 14 amino acids. The V and J ends lost 9 bases and 1 base, in that order; junction bases with no gene match: 6. CDR3 protein: CASTQGGSYNEQFF. For the CDR3, the DNA is TGTGCCAGTACTCAGGGAGGGTCCTACAATGAGCAGTTCTTC.

In this sample, this clone turned up once. V is TRBV10-3 and J is TRBJ1-1; possibly TRBD1 for D (5 bases). The CDR3 spans 16 residues. Deletions cut 6 bases from V and 0 bases from J, with 17 bases between. CDR1 is ENHRY and CDR2 is SYGVKD in the germline V gene. The DNA for the CDR3 is TGTGCCATCAGCGGGGGGGGGTTCGCATTGAACACTGAAGCTTTCTTT. It specifies CAISGGGFALNTEAFF.

The CDR3 nucleotides read TGTGCCAGCAGTGAACTGGGCGGTGGACCAGATACGCAGTATTTT. Translated, it gives CASSELGGGPDTQYF. The genes are TRBV6-1 and TRBJ2-3; D gene unclear. The V and J ends lost 2 bases and 4 bases respectively, with 13 bases between them. CDR1 and CDR2 (germline): MNHNS, SASEGT. There are 15 residues in the CDR3.

The chain links TRBV4-2 to TRBJ1-1, with TRBD1 as a possible D gene (5 bases). V was cut by 0 bases and J by 1 base, with 9 bases left in between. From germline, CDR1 is LGHNA and CDR2 YNFKEQ. This CDR3 region has 15 residues. The CDR3 coding sequence is TGTGCCAGCAGCCAAGATGTGGGGCCGAACACTGAAGCTTTCTTT. Translation gives CASSQDVGPNTEAFF.

This clone turned up a few times. The chain uses TRBV2 and TRBJ2-7, with a weak D call TRBD2 (6 bases). Per germline, CDR1 SNHLY and CDR2 FYNNEI. V was shortened by 6 bases and J by 6 bases, with 12 bases between the two germline ends. This CDR3 is 12 amino acids long. The CDR3 DNA reads TGTGCCAGCAGACCGGACTACCTCGAGCAGTACTTC. Translation: CASRPDYLEQYF.

V and J are TRBV10-3 and TRBJ2-7; 7 bases are shared with TRBD2. Germline CDR1 and CDR2: ENHRY and SYGVKD. There are 14 residues in the CDR3. The junction had 7 bases not matched to a gene; V was cut back by 3 bases and J by 5 bases. In DNA form, the CDR3 reads TGTGCCATCAGTGAAGCGGCTAGCGGACACGAGCAGTACTTC. It is translated as CAISEAASGHEQYF.

The chain combines TRBV29-1 with TRBJ1-2; D uncertain. The CDR3 runs 11 residues. Germline V CDR1 and CDR2: SQVTM, ANQGSEA. The CDR3 DNA reads TGCAGTCTGCAGTCCAACTATGGCTACACCTTC. It yields the protein CSLQSNYGYTF.

This clone was observed a single time. The rearrangement uses TRBV10-3 and TRBJ1-1; weak D call: TRBD1 (6 bases). Deletions cut 4 bases from V and 1 base from J, with 16 bases between. The length of the CDR3 is 16 residues. The germline V gene encodes CDR1 ENHRY and CDR2 SYGVKD. CDR3 coding DNA: TGTGCCATCAGTGGGGACGGAGCGACAGGGAACACTGAAGCTTTCTTT. This gives the protein CAISGDGATGNTEAFF.